Shown below are 20 T cell receptor beta chains from a single sample sequenced in a study of T cell responses to AZD1222 COVID-19 vaccine. Method: immunoSEQ multiplex PCR; TCRdb's copy keeps in-frame clones and lacks some. The table includes around 190,000 clones, almost 90% detected once. The sample consisted of peripheral blood, taken 28 days after the second AZD1222 dose. Every receptor here comes from an adult who received the AZD1222 COVID-19 vaccine.

The genes are TRBV2 and TRBJ1-4, with a tentative D call TRBD1 (6 bases). CDR3 length: 16 amino acids. The V end lost 7 bases, the J end lost 1 base, and 16 bases lay between the germline ends. From germline, CDR1 is SNHLY and CDR2 FYNNEI. The CDR3 coding sequence is TGTGCCAGCACCAACAGGGTGGTGCTAACTAATGAAAAACTGTTTTTT. Protein sequence: CASTNRVVLTNEKLFF.

This sequence joins TRBV7-3 and TRBJ2-7; the D gene is possibly TRBD2 (6 bases). The CDR3 runs 15 residues. Germline CDR1 reads SGHTA; CDR2 reads FQGTGA. Trimming shortened V by 5 bases and J by 3 bases, and 17 bases separated the two germline ends. In nucleotides, the CDR3 is TGTGCCAGCAGCGCCAATGGAGGGATGGGCTACGAGCAGTACTTC. It yields the protein CASSANGGMGYEQYF.

V gene TRBV3-1 (or the pseudogene TRBV3-2) combines with J gene TRBJ2-7; D uncertain. Trimming pared 5 bases from V and 5 bases from J, leaving 7 bases between. There are 11 residues in the CDR3. Germline CDR1 LGHDT, CDR2 YNNKEL (reference sequence). CDR3 loop: CASSARDEQYF. The CDR3 bases are TGTGCCAGCAGCGCAAGGGACGAGCAGTACTTC.

The chain is built from TRBV6-5 and TRBJ1-2; no definite D call. Germline CDR1 MNHEY, CDR2 SVGAGI. CDR3 size: 14 residues. V lost 2 bases and J 4 bases, leaving 11 bases between the germline ends. The CDR3 is CASSYRGGSYGYTF. In nucleotides, the CDR3 is TGTGCCAGCAGTTACAGAGGCGGGAGCTATGGCTACACCTTC.

The V gene is TRBV18, the J gene TRBJ1-1; TRBD1 matches at 8 bases. Trimming removed 6 bases from V and 4 bases from J; junction bases left unmatched: 4. The CDR3 consists of 13 residues. Germline V gene lookup returns CDR1 KGHSH and CDR2 LQKENI. The CDR3 DNA follows: TGTGCCAGCTCCACAGGGGGGGGCACTGAAGCTTTCTTT. Translating gives CASSTGGGTEAFF.

The chain recombines TRBV20-1 with TRBJ2-7; TRBD1 is a possible D gene (5 bases). The V end lost 3 bases, the J end lost 4 bases, and 16 bases lay between the germline ends. The germline V gene encodes CDR1 DFQATT and CDR2 SNEGSKA (reference sequence). The CDR3 loop spans 14 amino acids. The CDR3: CSASSLSRDYEQYF. CDR3 DNA: TGCAGTGCTAGTTCCTTAAGCAGGGATTACGAGCAGTACTTC.

This chain uses TRBV5-1 with TRBJ1-1; D is unresolved. Germline CDR1 and CDR2: SGHRS and YFSETQ. There are 15 residues in the CDR3. Trimming stripped 3 bases from V and 0 bases from J, with 12 bases between. The CDR3 DNA is TGCGCCAGCAGCTCTGACGGTCAATTGAACACTGAAGCTTTCTTT. It specifies CASSSDGQLNTEAFF.

J is TRBJ2-7 and V is TRBV28; D unresolved. The CDR3 consists of 13 residues. Trimming removed 6 bases from V and 2 bases from J, with 11 bases in between. Germline V CDR1 and CDR2: MDHEN, SYDVKM. The CDR3 reads CASRPPSPYEQYF. The CDR3 region has the DNA TGTGCCAGCAGGCCACCCAGTCCCTACGAGCAGTACTTC.

J is TRBJ2-3 and V is TRBV6-4, with 15 bases lining up with TRBD2. In germline, CDR1 is MRHNA, CDR2 SNTAGT. Trimming at V came to 3 bases and at J to 6 bases, leaving 7 bases not matched to a gene. The CDR3 extends over 17 amino acids. The CDR3 bases are TGTGCCAGCAGTGAAATGCCGGGACTAGCGGGAGGTGATACGCAGTATTTT. Its translation: CASSEMPGLAGGDTQYF.

The chain is built from TRBV19 and TRBJ2-1; D not resolved. Germline V CDR1 and CDR2: LNHDA, SQIVND (reference sequence). V lost 5 bases to trimming and J lost 3 bases, with 11 bases between them. This CDR3 has 14 amino acids. CDR3 loop: CASSEQTLYNEQFF. CDR3 coding DNA: TGTGCCAGTAGTGAGCAGACCCTCTACAATGAGCAGTTCTTC.

The rearrangement uses TRBV12-3 or TRBV12-4 and TRBJ1-4; D gene unclear. This CDR3 has 12 amino acids. Trimming took off 5 bases at V and 8 bases at J, with 9 bases between the two ends. CDR3 nucleotide sequence: TGTGCCAGCAGTCTGGTGGGAGAAAAACTGTTTTTT. The encoded protein is CASSLVGEKLFF.

The chain links TRBV19 to TRBJ2-2; no definite D call. The CDR3 totals 13 residues. In germline, CDR1 is LNHDA, CDR2 SQIVND (reference sequence). V dropped 3 bases and J dropped 1 base, with 3 bases sitting between them. The CDR3 loop is CASSIGNTGELFF. CDR3 coding DNA: TGTGCCAGTAGTATTGGGAACACCGGGGAGCTGTTTTTT. Based on the CDR3 plus reference TRBV19 and TRBJ2-2, the full variable domain is DGGITQSPKYLFRKEGQNVTLSCEQNLNHDAMYWYRQDPGQGLRLIYYSQIVNDFQKGDIAEGYSVSREKKESFPLTVTSAQKNPTAFYLCASSIGNTGELFFGEGSRLTVL.

This clone was counted only a few times. The chain couples TRBV6-6 to TRBJ2-3, with 13 bases that match TRBD2. The CDR3 contains 22 residues. Trimming removed 5 bases from V and 2 bases from J; junction bases left unmatched: 22. Looked up from germline, CDR1 is MNHNY and CDR2 is SVGAGI (reference sequence). The CDR3 reads CASSPSPGGRTSGGDLTDTQYF. The CDR3 nucleotides are TGTGCCAGCAGTCCCTCCCCGGGGGGCAGGACTAGCGGGGGAGACCTCACAGATACGCAGTATTTT.

The rearrangement links TRBV6-4 to TRBJ2-2; D is unclear. The ends were cut back, 2 bases at V and 4 bases at J, with 8 bases in the middle. The CDR3 is 14 residues long. From germline, CDR1 is MRHNA and CDR2 SNTAGT. The CDR3 reads CASSDQLFTGELFF. The CDR3 nucleotides are TGTGCCAGCAGTGACCAGCTTTTCACCGGGGAGCTGTTTTTT.

This rearrangement joins TRBV3-1 (or the pseudogene TRBV3-2) to TRBJ2-5; 13 positions match TRBD2. The CDR3 contains 15 residues. Germline V gene lookup returns CDR1 LGHDT and CDR2 YNNKEL (reference sequence). V was clipped by 3 bases and J by 5 bases; unmatched bases: 3. The CDR3 region has the DNA TGTGCCAGCAGCCAGACTAGCGGGGGGTTGGAGACCCAGTACTTC. As protein: CASSQTSGGLETQYF.

This sequence joins TRBV7-9 and TRBJ1-2; D call uncertain. From germline, CDR1 is SEHNR and CDR2 FQNEAQ (reference sequence). Trimming pared 8 bases from V and 0 bases from J, leaving 10 bases between. The CDR3 sequence is 13 residues long. The CDR3 nucleotides are TGTGCCAGCGGAGCCGGGACTAACTATGGCTACACCTTC. Amino acids: CASGAGTNYGYTF.

This clone was seen a handful of times. The chain carries TRBV4-2 and TRBJ2-7; maybe TRBD1 (5 bases). This CDR3 spans 13 amino acids. Germline V gives CDR1 LGHNA, CDR2 YNFKEQ. The V gene lost 1 base and the J gene lost 9 bases, with 13 bases spanning the gap. The DNA for the CDR3 is TGTGCCAGCAGCCAAGCCCAGGGAACGGGGCAGTACTTC. This codes for CASSQAQGTGQYF.

Worth noting for this clone: Other DNA sequences in the sample encode the same CDR3. V gene TRBV7-3 combines with J gene TRBJ2-3, with D tentatively TRBD2 (6 bases). This CDR3 region has 15 residues. V lost 1 base to trimming and J lost 1 base, with 9 bases between them. Per the germline V gene, CDR1 is SGHTA and CDR2 is FQGTGA. The DNA for the CDR3 is TGTGCCAGCAGCTTAAACGGCGGGGGCACAGATACGCAGTATTTT. This codes for CASSLNGGGTDTQYF.

The J gene is TRBJ2-3, the V gene TRBV7-2; no clear D. The ends were cut back, 1 base at V and 1 base at J, with 9 bases in the middle. CDR1 and CDR2 (germline): SGHTA, FQGNSA. The CDR3 spans 15 residues. Here the CDR3 DNA reads TGTGCCAGCAGCTTAGGGGGTTTTCGCACAGATACGCAGTATTTT. Residues: CASSLGGFRTDTQYF. The variable domain in full, completed from reference TRBV7-2 and TRBJ2-3, reads GAGVSQSPSNKVTEKGKDVELRCDPISGHTALYWYRQSLGQGLEFLIYFQGNSAPDKSGLPSDRFSAERTGGSVSTLTIQRTQQEDSAVYLCASSLGGFRTDTQYFGPGTRLTVL.

This chain links TRBV9 with TRBJ2-6, with D possibly matching TRBD1 (5 bases). CDR1 is SGDLS, CDR2 YYNGEE, per germline. The CDR3 has 17 residues. V lost 0 bases, J lost 0 bases, and 10 bases lay in between. In DNA form, the CDR3 reads TGTGCCAGCAGCGTAGGGGGCCGGAGCTCTGGGGCCAACGTCCTGACTTTC. Protein sequence: CASSVGGRSSGANVLTF.